These 4 T cell receptor beta chains originate from one sample sequenced in a study of blood T cell repertoires in COVID-19. Using immunoSEQ multiplex PCR, the repertoire was profiled, and TCRdb retains in-frame clones only, with some absent. The profile shows about 250,000 clones, around 85% of them singletons. The sample comprised peripheral blood. The receptor source for this set is a woman aged 55-75 years with active or convalescent COVID-19.

This clone was seen a single time. This chain uses TRBV29-1 with TRBJ1-2; a weak D match, TRBD1 (5 bases). V dropped 2 bases and J dropped 4 bases, with 14 bases sitting between them. Per the germline V gene, CDR1 is SQVTM and CDR2 is ANQGSEA. The CDR3 has 14 amino acids. In nucleotides, the CDR3 is TGCAGCGTTGAACCTACAGGTGGCGGCTATGGCTACACCTTC. It yields the protein CSVEPTGGGYGYTF.

The chain uses TRBV6-1 and TRBJ2-2; D is possibly TRBD2 (5 bases). Trimming removed 0 bases from V and 6 bases from J, with 17 bases in between. From germline, CDR1 is MNHNS and CDR2 SASEGT. The CDR3 is 17 residues long. The CDR3 region is CASSEASPDGVAGELFF. Written as DNA, the CDR3 is TGTGCCAGCAGTGAAGCCTCCCCCGACGGGGTGGCCGGGGAGCTGTTTTTT.

V gene TRBV19 combines with J gene TRBJ2-5, with D perhaps TRBD2 (7 bases). This CDR3 has 15 residues. Germline V gives CDR1 LNHDA, CDR2 SQIVND (reference sequence). Trimming cost V 5 bases and J 2 bases, with 15 bases left between them. Here the CDR3 reads CASSHMRGGQETQYF. In DNA form, the CDR3 reads TGTGCCAGTAGTCATATGAGGGGGGGACAAGAGACCCAGTACTTC.

V and J are TRBV6-6 and TRBJ2-5, with a weak D call TRBD1 (5 bases). The germline V gene has CDR1 MNHNY and CDR2 SVGAGI (reference sequence). The CDR3 has 14 residues. The V and J ends lost 0 bases and 4 bases respectively, with 9 bases between them. The CDR3: CASSYSDKGETQYF. The CDR3 nucleotides read TGTGCCAGCAGTTACTCGGACAAGGGAGAGACCCAGTACTTC.